This T cell receptor (beta chain) originates from a study of blood T cell repertoires in COVID-19. Here immunoSEQ multiplex PCR was the method, and the copy in TCRdb shows in-frame clones only, minus some. The sample lists about 270,000 clones; 88% were seen once. The germline V gene has CDR1 SNHLY and CDR2 FYNNEI. Deletions cut 2 bases from V and 1 base from J, with 9 bases between. CDR3 size: 15 residues. The clonotype was recovered from a man in his sixties who had recovered from COVID-19. The chain employs TRBV2 and TRBJ1-5; a weak D match, TRBD1 (5 bases). Sequencing used peripheral blood. CDR3 bases: TGTGCCAGCAGTGAATCAGGGTTAAGCAATCAGCCCCAGCATTTT. It translates to CASSESGLSNQPQHF.